This is a list of T cell receptor beta chains from one sample in a study of long-term antiretroviral therapy in people with HIV. This table comes from immunoSEQ multiplex PCR, and its TCRdb copy is limited to in-frame clones, with some not included. The sample contains tens of thousands of clones, 78% of which appear only once. The sample in question was unsorted PBMCs, obtained 3.1 years after starting antiretroviral therapy. The receptor set was obtained from a woman aged 50 to 60 with HIV. The CDR3 runs from the conserved cysteine through the conserved F or W. The D gene is left open where the match is weak. Part of the rows lack a size; the others show once, few, many or a class for expanded clones.

TRBJ2-1,TRBV30,17,large,TRBD2,TGTGCCTGGAGTGACCCTAGCGGATCCCGCTCCTACAATGAGCAGTTCTTC,CAWSDPSGSRSYNEQFF
TRBJ2-2,TRBV30,13,-,-,TGTGCCTGGAGTGTCCAGAACACCGGGGAGCTGTTTTTT,CAWSVQNTGELFF
TRBJ2-2,TRBV9,12,-,-,TGTGCCAGCAGCCTATCGACCGGGGAGCTGTTTTTT,CASSLSTGELFF
TRBJ2-2,TRBV7-3,12,-,-,TGTGCCAGCAGCTTCCGGGCCGGGGAGCTGTTTTTT,CASSFRAGELFF
TRBJ1-3,TRBV18,16,-,-,TGTGCCAGCTCACCACCCATAGGACGCCCGGGAAACACCATATATTTT,CASSPPIGRPGNTIYF
TRBJ2-3,TRBV9,16,-,TRBD1,TGTGCCAGCAGCGCGGGGACAGGGGGCTTCACAGATACGCAGTATTTT,CASSAGTGGFTDTQYF
TRBJ2-4,TRBV30,15,-,TRBD1,TGTGCCTGGAGGCCAGGGGGCGCGGGCAAAAACATTCAGTACTTC,CAWRPGGAGKNIQYF
TRBJ1-1,TRBV6-5,14,-,-,TGTGCCAGTAAGTTTGCCAGGAGGAACACTGAAGCTTTCTTT,CASKFARRNTEAFF
TRBJ2-5,TRBV30,12,-,-,TGTGCCTGGAGTGTACAGCAAGAGACCCAGTACTTC,CAWSVQQETQYF
TRBJ2-1,TRBV6-5,15,-,TRBD1,TGTGCCAGCAGTACCCCGGGACAGGGGGCTTATGAGCAGTTCTTC,CASSTPGQGAYEQFF
TRBJ1-5,TRBV18,13,-,-,TGTGCCAGCTCACCGGACTGGGATCAGCCCCAGCATTTT,CASSPDWDQPQHF
TRBJ2-1,TRBV11-2,15,-,TRBD1,TGTGCCAGCAGCTCTCGGACAGGGGGGAACAATGAGCAGTTCTTC,CASSSRTGGNNEQFF
TRBJ2-1,TRBV30,15,-,-,TGTGCCTGGAGTGTGGGGGGAGGGGGGTACAATGAGCAGTTCTTC,CAWSVGGGGYNEQFF
TRBJ2-3,TRBV9,16,-,-,TGTGCCAGCAGCGTAGCAGGTGGTGGACGCACAGATACGCAGTATTTT,CASSVAGGGRTDTQYF
TRBJ2-2,TRBV2,14,once,TRBD1,TGTGCCAGCAGTGAAGTGGACAGGGGAGGTGAGCTGTTTTTT,CASSEVDRGGELFF
TRBJ2-3,TRBV7-3,15,-,-,TGTGCCAGCAGCTTACTGGCGGGGGCCACAGATACGCAGTATTTT,CASSLLAGATDTQYF